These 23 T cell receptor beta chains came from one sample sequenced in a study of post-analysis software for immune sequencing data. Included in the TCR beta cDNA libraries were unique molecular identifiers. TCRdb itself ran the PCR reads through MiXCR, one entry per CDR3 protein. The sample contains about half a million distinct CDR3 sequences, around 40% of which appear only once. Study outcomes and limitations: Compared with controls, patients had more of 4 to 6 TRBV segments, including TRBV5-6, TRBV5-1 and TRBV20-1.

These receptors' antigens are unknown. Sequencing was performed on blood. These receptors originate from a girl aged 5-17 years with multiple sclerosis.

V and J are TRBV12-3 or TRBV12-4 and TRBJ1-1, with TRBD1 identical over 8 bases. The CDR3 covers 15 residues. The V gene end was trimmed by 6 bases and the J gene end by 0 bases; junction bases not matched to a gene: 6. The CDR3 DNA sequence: TGTGCCAGCAGCCAAACAGGGGGGGTGAACACTGAAGCTTTCTTT. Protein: CASSQTGGVNTEAFF.

The CDR3 sequence is CASSYIDGDTQYF. The CDR3 DNA reads as TGTGCCAGCAGTTACATAGACGGGGACACGCAGTATTTT. V gene TRBV6-2 or TRBV6-3 combines with J gene TRBJ2-3; TRBD1 or TRBD2 may be the D gene (5 bases each). From germline, CDR1 is MNHEY and CDR2 SVGEGT. The CDR3 runs to 13 residues. V was pared by 2 bases and J by 9 bases, with 12 bases between.

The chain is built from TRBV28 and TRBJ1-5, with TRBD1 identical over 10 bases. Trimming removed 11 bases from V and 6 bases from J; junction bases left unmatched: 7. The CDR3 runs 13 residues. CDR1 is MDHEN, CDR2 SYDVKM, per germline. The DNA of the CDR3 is TGTGCCGGTGGGACAGGGGAGAGTCAGCCCCAGCATTTT. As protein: CAGGTGESQPQHF.

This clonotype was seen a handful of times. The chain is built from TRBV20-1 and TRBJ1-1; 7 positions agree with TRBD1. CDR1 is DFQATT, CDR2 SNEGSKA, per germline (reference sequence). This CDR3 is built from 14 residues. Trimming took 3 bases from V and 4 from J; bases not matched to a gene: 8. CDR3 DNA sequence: TGCAGTGCTAGGGCGCGCGACAGGGCCACTGAAGCTTTCTTT. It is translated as CSARARDRATEAFF.

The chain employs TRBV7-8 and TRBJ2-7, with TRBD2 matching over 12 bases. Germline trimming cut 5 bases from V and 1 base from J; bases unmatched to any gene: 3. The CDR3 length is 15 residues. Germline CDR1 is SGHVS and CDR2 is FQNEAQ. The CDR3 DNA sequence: TGTGCCAGCAGCGCGACTAGCGGGGGTTCCTACGAGCAGTACTTC. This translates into CASSATSGGSYEQYF.

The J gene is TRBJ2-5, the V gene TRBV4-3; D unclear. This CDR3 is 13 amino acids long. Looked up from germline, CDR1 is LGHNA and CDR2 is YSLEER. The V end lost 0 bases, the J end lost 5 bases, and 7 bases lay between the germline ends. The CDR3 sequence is CASSQDLRETQYF. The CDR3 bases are TGCGCCAGCAGCCAAGATTTACGGGAGACCCAGTACTTC.

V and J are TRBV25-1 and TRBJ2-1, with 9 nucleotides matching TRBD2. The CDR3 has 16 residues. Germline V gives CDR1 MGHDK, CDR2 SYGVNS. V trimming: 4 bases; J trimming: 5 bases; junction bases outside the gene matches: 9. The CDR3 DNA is TGTGCCAGCAGTGTCCAGACTAGCGGCGTAAACAATGAGCAGTTCTTC. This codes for CASSVQTSGVNNEQFF.

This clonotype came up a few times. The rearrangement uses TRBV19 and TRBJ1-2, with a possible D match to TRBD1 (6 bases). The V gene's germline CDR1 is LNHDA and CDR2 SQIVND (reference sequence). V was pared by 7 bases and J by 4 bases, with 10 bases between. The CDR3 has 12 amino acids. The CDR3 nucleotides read TGTGCCAGTACTGACAGGATCTATGGCTACACCTTC. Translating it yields CASTDRIYGYTF.

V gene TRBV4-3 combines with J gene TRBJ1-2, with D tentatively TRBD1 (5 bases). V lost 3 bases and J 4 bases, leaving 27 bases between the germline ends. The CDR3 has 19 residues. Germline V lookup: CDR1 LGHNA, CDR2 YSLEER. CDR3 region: CASSQRPTGAYETTYGYTF. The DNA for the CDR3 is TGCGCCAGCAGCCAGAGGCCCACAGGCGCTTACGAGACTACCTATGGCTACACCTTC.

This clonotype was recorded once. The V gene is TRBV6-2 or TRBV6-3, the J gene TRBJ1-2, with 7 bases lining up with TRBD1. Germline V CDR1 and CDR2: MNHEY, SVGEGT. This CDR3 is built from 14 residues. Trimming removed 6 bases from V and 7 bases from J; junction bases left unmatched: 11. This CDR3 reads CASSLPGTECGYTF. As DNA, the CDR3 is TGTGCCAGCAGCCTCCCCGGGACAGAGTGTGGCTACACCTTC.

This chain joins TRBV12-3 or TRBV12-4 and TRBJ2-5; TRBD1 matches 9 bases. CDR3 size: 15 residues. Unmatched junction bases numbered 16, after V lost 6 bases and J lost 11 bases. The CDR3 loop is CASRAQITGGGEQYF. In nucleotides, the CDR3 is TGTGCCAGCAGAGCCCAAATTACAGGGGGCGGTGAGCAGTACTTC.

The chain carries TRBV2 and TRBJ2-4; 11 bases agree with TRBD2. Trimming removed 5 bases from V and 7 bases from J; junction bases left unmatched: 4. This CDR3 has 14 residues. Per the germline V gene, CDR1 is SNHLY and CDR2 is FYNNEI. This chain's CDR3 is CASSTSGSTNIQYF. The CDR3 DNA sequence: TGTGCCAGCAGTACTAGCGGGAGCACGAACATTCAGTACTTC.

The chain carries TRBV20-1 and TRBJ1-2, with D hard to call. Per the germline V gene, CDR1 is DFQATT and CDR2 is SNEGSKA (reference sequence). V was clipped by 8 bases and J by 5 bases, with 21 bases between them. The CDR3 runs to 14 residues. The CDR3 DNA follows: TGCAGTCACCATCGAAGGGCAGAGACTTATGGCTACACCTTC. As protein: CSHHRRAETYGYTF.

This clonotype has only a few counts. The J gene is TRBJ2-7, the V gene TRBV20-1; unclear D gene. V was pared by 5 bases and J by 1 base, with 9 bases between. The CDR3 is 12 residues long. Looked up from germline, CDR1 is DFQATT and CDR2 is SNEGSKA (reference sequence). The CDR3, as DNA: TGCAGTGCTTCCCCGTCTTCCTACGAGCAGTACTTC. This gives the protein CSASPSSYEQYF.

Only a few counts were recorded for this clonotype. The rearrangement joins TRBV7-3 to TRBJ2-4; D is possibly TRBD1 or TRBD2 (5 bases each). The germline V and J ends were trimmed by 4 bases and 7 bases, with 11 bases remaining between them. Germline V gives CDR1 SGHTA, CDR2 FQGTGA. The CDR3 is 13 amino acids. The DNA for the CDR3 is TGTGCCAGCAGCTCTAGGGACGGTAACATTCAGTACTTC. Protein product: CASSSRDGNIQYF.

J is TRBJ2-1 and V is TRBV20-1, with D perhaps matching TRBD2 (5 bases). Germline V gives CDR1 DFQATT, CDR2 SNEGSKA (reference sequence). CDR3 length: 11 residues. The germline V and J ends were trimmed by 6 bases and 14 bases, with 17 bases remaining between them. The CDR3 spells CSAPTLGGEFF. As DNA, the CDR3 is TGCAGTGCCCCCACCTTAGGAGGCGAGTTCTTC.

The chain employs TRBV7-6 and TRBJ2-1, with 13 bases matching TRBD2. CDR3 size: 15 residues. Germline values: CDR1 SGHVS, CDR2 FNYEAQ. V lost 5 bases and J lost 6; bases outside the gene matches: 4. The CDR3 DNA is TGTGCCAGCAGCGCCCGACTAGCGGGAGGCAATGAGCAGTTCTTC. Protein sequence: CASSARLAGGNEQFF.

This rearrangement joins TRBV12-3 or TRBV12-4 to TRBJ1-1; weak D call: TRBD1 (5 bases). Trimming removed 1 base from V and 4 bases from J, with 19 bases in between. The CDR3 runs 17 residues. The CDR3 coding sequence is TGTGCCAGCAGTTTAGTTTGGGGGGGACCTAGGAGCACTGAAGCTTTCTTT. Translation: CASSLVWGGPRSTEAFF.

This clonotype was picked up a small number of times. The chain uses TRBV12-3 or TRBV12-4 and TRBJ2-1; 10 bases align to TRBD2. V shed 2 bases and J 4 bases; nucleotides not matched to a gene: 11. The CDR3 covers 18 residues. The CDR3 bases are TGTGCCAGCAGTTTATACATACCCCTAGCGGGAGTATACAATGAGCAGTTCTTC. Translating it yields CASSLYIPLAGVYNEQFF.

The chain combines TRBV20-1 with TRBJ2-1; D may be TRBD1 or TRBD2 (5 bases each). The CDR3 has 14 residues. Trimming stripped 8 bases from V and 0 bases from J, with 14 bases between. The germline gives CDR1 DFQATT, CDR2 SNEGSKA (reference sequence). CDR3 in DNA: TGCAGTCGTGCCCTGGGGGACTCCTACAATGAGCAGTTCTTC. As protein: CSRALGDSYNEQFF.

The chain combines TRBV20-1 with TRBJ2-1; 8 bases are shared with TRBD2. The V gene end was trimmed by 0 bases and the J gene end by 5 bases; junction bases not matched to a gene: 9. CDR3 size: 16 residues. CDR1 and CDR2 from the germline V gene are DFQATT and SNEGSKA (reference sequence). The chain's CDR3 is CSARDRSGSGDNEQFF. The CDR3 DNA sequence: TGCAGTGCTAGAGACAGAAGCGGGAGCGGTGACAATGAGCAGTTCTTC.

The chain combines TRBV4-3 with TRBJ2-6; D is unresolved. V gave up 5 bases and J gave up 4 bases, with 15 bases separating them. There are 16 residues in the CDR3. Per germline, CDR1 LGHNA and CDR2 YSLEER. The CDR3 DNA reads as TGCGCCAGCAGCGAAAGATACGGTTCCGGGGCCAACGTCCTGACTTTC. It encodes CASSERYGSGANVLTF.

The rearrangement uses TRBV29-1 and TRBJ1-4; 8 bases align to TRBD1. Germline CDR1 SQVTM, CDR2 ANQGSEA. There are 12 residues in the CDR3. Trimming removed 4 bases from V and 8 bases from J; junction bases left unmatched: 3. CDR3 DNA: TGCAGCGTTGGCAGGGGGCAAGAAAAACTGTTTTTT. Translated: CSVGRGQEKLFF.